Shown below are 16 T cell receptor beta chains from a single sample sequenced in a study of cytomegalovirus exposure and HLA in healthy donors. PCR amplification relied on 60 Vbeta primers (plus 13 Jbeta primers). TCRdb's copy holds only in-frame clones and misses some; the assay was immunoSEQ multiplex PCR. The repertoire holds about 92,000 clones, with under 80% as singletons. The sample comprised PBMCs. Receptor source: a man in his fifties or sixties in good health and CMV-seropositive.

Regarding this clone: Sequence at one end of the junction differs from germline and may be a read error. The rearrangement joins TRBV30 to TRBJ1-6; the match to TRBD1 covers 8 bases. Germline assignment: CDR1 GTSNPN and CDR2 SVGIG (reference sequence). The CDR3 is made up of 14 amino acids. In DNA form, the CDR3 reads TGTGCCTACCAGACAGGGGCCTATAATTCACCCCTCAACTTT. The encoded protein is CAYQTGAYNSPLNF.

This clone was recorded a few times. This chain links TRBV18 with TRBJ1-2; 11 bases are shared with TRBD1. With 6 bases clipped from V and 7 bases from J, the junction kept 7 bases outside the gene matches. CDR3 length equals 14 residues. Germline values: CDR1 KGHSH, CDR2 LQKENI. The CDR3 is CASSQGQGDRGYTF. In nucleotides, the CDR3 is TGTGCCAGCTCCCAGGGACAGGGGGATCGTGGCTACACCTTC.

The V gene is TRBV7-3, the J gene TRBJ2-6; D is undetermined. Trimming shortened V by 7 bases and J by 0 bases, and 10 bases separated the two germline ends. Germline assignment: CDR1 SGHTA and CDR2 FQGTGA. The CDR3 consists of 15 residues. As DNA, the CDR3 is TGTGCCAGCACCCCAGGATCCTCTGGGGCCAACGTCCTGACTTTC. This gives the protein CASTPGSSGANVLTF.

This chain uses TRBV13 with TRBJ2-3; tentative D call: TRBD1 (5 bases). The germline gives CDR1 PRHDT, CDR2 FYEKMQ (reference sequence). Trimming pared 1 base from V and 4 bases from J, leaving 12 bases between. This CDR3 comprises 15 residues. DNA of the CDR3: TGTGCCAGCAGCTTAGATGTCAGGGCCTCAGATACGCAGTATTTT. This encodes CASSLDVRASDTQYF.

J is TRBJ2-7 and V is TRBV29-1, with a weak D call TRBD2 (7 bases). The CDR3 runs to 11 residues. Trimming left V 5 bases short and J 7 bases short, with 12 bases between. The germline CDR1 and CDR2 sequences are SQVTM and ANQGSEA. The CDR3 loop reads CSVRGAGEQYF. The CDR3 nucleotides read TGCAGCGTTCGGGGGGCTGGGGAGCAGTACTTC.

The chain couples TRBV7-2 to TRBJ2-1, with D possibly matching TRBD2 (6 bases). Germline CDR1 is SGHTA and CDR2 is FQGNSA. The CDR3 is 13 amino acids. The V and J ends lost 5 bases and 7 bases respectively, with 12 bases between them. CDR3: CASSPGVLNEQFF. CDR3 in DNA: TGTGCCAGCAGCCCGGGGGTCCTTAATGAGCAGTTCTTC.

This sequence joins TRBV5-1 and TRBJ2-7; D possibly corresponds to TRBD1 (5 bases). The CDR3 extends over 12 amino acids. V lost 0 bases to trimming and J lost 7 bases, with 8 bases between them. Germline assignment: CDR1 SGHRS and CDR2 YFSETQ. The chain's CDR3 is CASSLAAGEQYF. Here the CDR3 DNA reads TGCGCCAGCAGCTTGGCGGCAGGGGAGCAGTACTTC.

This clone was picked up a small number of times. CDR3 DNA: TGTGCCAGCAGGGCTCAGAACACTGAAGCTTTCTTT. Its protein product is CASRAQNTEAFF. J is TRBJ1-1 and V is TRBV6-5, with D hard to call. The CDR3 totals 12 residues. The V gene's germline CDR1 is MNHEY and CDR2 SVGAGI. The V gene lost 6 bases and the J gene lost 1 base, with 6 bases spanning the gap.

The chain carries TRBV10-3 and TRBJ1-4, with 9 bases identical to TRBD1. This CDR3 spans 18 amino acids. The ends lost 4 bases at V and 5 bases at J; junction bases unmatched: 14. The germline CDR1 and CDR2 sequences are ENHRY and SYGVKD. The CDR3: CAISARAGTGGRNEKLFF. CDR3 nucleotides: TGTGCCATCAGTGCACGGGCGGGAACAGGGGGCAGAAATGAAAAACTGTTTTTT.

The chain recombines TRBV6-1 with TRBJ2-5; no clear D. The germline V gene has CDR1 MNHNS and CDR2 SASEGT. V shed 7 bases and J shed 1 base, with 13 bases lying between them. The CDR3 totals 14 residues. CDR3 coding DNA: TGTGCCAGCATGTTAGAGTTCCGCCAAGAGACCCAGTACTTC. Translated: CASMLEFRQETQYF.

The chain combines TRBV19 with TRBJ1-1, with 7 bases fitting TRBD1. This CDR3 has 14 residues. The ends lost 8 bases at V and 4 bases at J; junction bases unmatched: 10. CDR1 LNHDA and CDR2 SQIVND come from the germline V gene (reference sequence). The CDR3 protein is CASRHPTGSTEAFF. Here the CDR3 DNA reads TGTGCCAGTCGGCACCCGACAGGGTCCACTGAAGCTTTCTTT.

The chain combines TRBV19 with TRBJ1-3; a weak D match, TRBD1 (5 bases). Trimming removed 4 bases from V and 0 bases from J, with 10 bases in between. Germline-derived CDR1 and CDR2 are LNHDA and SQIVND (reference sequence). The CDR3 extends over 15 amino acids. In DNA form, the CDR3 reads TGTGCCAGTAGTAATGCCCAGGGCTCTGGAAACACCATATATTTT. This codes for CASSNAQGSGNTIYF.

The genes are TRBV10-3 and TRBJ2-7; 16 bases align to TRBD2. CDR3 size: 17 residues. The germline gives CDR1 ENHRY, CDR2 SYGVKD. V was clipped by 5 bases and J by 6 bases; unmatched bases: 10. The CDR3 spells CAISSGLAGGGIPEQYF. The DNA of the CDR3 is TGTGCCATCAGTTCGGGACTAGCGGGGGGGGGAATCCCCGAGCAGTACTTC.

This clone has a handful of counts. V and J are TRBV9 and TRBJ2-1; the match to TRBD2 covers 8 bases. Germline loops: CDR1 SGDLS, CDR2 YYNGEE. The length of the CDR3 is 17 residues. The V and J ends lost 4 bases and 0 bases, in that order; junction bases with no gene match: 9. CDR3 nucleotide sequence: TGTGCCAGCAGCCCCTCGGCGGGGGGAAGCTCCTACAATGAGCAGTTCTTC. It translates to CASSPSAGGSSYNEQFF.

The rearrangement joins TRBV27 to TRBJ1-2; D is unresolved. The CDR3 is 15 residues long. Trimming cost V 5 bases and J 0 bases, with 13 bases left between them. Germline lookup yields CDR1 MNHEY and CDR2 SMNVEV (reference sequence). The CDR3 here is CASSVASGSNYGYTF. DNA of the CDR3: TGTGCCAGCAGTGTCGCCTCCGGTTCTAACTATGGCTACACCTTC.

The CDR3 DNA follows: TGTGCCAGCAGTTTGGGGGGACAGGGTCATCTCGAGCAGTACTTC. Protein: CASSLGGQGHLEQYF. The chain employs TRBV27 and TRBJ2-7; TRBD1 matches 9 bases. The V gene's germline CDR1 is MNHEY and CDR2 SMNVEV (reference sequence). V dropped 3 bases and J dropped 6; count of bases not matched to a gene: 9. This CDR3 spans 15 amino acids.